This T cell receptor (beta chain) was found in a study of breast tumors, draining lymph nodes, adjacent tissues. Study-wide results and limits: Tumor TCR diversity was below lymph nodes but above nontumor tissue. Data fit most tumor T cells coming from lymph node, expanding in tumor. Luminal-like breast cancer showed significantly higher tumor–nontumor repertoire similarity than basal-like.

CDR1 SEHNR and CDR2 FQNEAQ come from the germline V gene (reference sequence). CDR3 length equals 12 residues. Worth noting for this clonotype: Antigen: not known.

One entry per CDR3 protein, called by TCRdb with MiXCR from the multiplex PCR reads. The data show 15,000 to 20,000 distinct CDR3 sequences, with roughly 63% seen just once and approximately 20% held by the top ten. V gene TRBV7-9 combines with J gene TRBJ2-1, with TRBD1 matching 9 bases. The end of the DNA aligns better with TRBJ2-7, so the J call may be wrong. The sample consisted of tumor-adjacent breast tissue. The receptor was isolated from a female donor with breast cancer. Some clones in this sample may be carry-over from other donors' samples. The CDR3 bases are TGTGCCAGCAGCCCGACAGGGGGCGAGCAGTACTTC. Its translation is CASSPTGGEQYF.